Detailed here is one T cell receptor beta chain. The specificity of this receptor is unknown. Base-call qualities are not available, and no considerably larger clone is one nucleotide away. The sample comes from a study of graft-versus-host responses after intestinal transplantation (dated by TCRdb to the early 2020s). With regard to the full study: The transplants that recipients got were multivisceral, liver-intestinal, or isolated intestinal. Rather than going through the commercial service, samples from a few later patients were sequenced in-house on an Illumina MiSeq and processed with MiXCR. All recipients received anti-thymocyte globulin induction followed by maintenance tacrolimus and steroids for roughly three years. A peak of at least 4% donor T cells among recipient peripheral blood mononuclear cells was the definition used for donor T cell macrochimerism. The cohort enrolled about two dozen intestinal transplant recipients, one of whom was a retransplant, and 3 patients without pretransplant specimens were excluded. After intestinal transplantation, graft-versus-host and host-versus-graft alloreactive T cell clones were followed in the graft, circulation and bone marrow using bulk TCR-beta CDR3 sequencing. Alloreactive clones were identified by sequencing pre-transplant mixed lymphocyte reaction products and comparing them with unstimulated pre-transplant donor and recipient T cells. The paper as a whole reports these results and caveats: High GvH to HvG T cell clonal ratios were observed in the allografts of patients with donor T cell macrochimerism. Conclusions were limited by the relatively low number and heterogeneity of intestinal transplant patients. Early after transplant, peak levels of circulating GvH clones were associated with declines in HvG clones. GvH clones were detected in recipient bone marrow, and some of these GvH clones were observed earlier in ileal mucosa or blood, consistent with an intestinal mucosal origin.

Library preparation used the immunoSEQ multiplex PCR assay. For most patients, genomic DNA was isolated with the Qiagen DNeasy Blood and Tissue Kit and shipped frozen to Adaptive Biotechnologies for TCR sequencing. For most patients, genomic DNA was subjected to high-throughput TCR-beta CDR3 sequencing by Adaptive Biotechnologies. As for how the authors treated the data: Adaptive's ImmunoSEQ software supplied the TCR sequencing data for 18 patients, while MiXCR and VDJtools were used to process a few other patients. To correct CD4 versus CD8 sorting errors, sequences present in both subsets at a frequency ratio below 5:1 were removed. CDR3 nucleotide sequences shared between donor and recipient were removed because their origin could not be assigned. Alloreactive clones required at least 2-fold expansion over unstimulated cells and minimum CFSE-low frequency of 0.002% (template counts) or 0.001% (read counts). Clones detected in sequenced pre-transplant spleen, lymph node, or MLR CFSE-low populations of the donor or recipient were defined as mappable. Cumulative frequency of alloreactive clones was calculated as a percentage of all sequences weighted by copy number. Held by TCRdb, this immuneACCESS table contains in-frame sequences only and omits some clones. Under half of the omission traces to an unresolved V gene where checked; the cause of the rest is unknown. V and J calls and clone size are as listed in that table; D and trimming were resolved from the DNA. The sample table records about 100,000 clones; roughly 90% of these occur just once. The ten largest clones capture around 0.7% of the sample.

The sample's time point, from its label and the paper: cells obtained before transplantation from donor or recipient. CD3+CD4+ and CD3+CD8+ populations were FACS-sorted from unstimulated pre-transplant donor and recipient cells taken from spleen or lymph nodes. V was cut back by 0 bases and J by 8 bases, leaving a gap of 14 bases between them. From its cysteine to its phenylalanine, the CDR3 spans 15 amino acids. The entry retains the CDR3 DNA only, 45 bases that are in frame from base 1. The germline V gene supplies CDR1 MNHEY and CDR2 SVGAGI. The clonotype comes from a human donor who was the organ donor for an intestinal transplant. The V gene is TRBV6-5 and the J gene is TRBJ1-5; the best D guess is TRBD1, with 5 bases matching. The specimen was unstimulated CD4+ T cells sorted from spleen or lymph node cells, collected before transplant. The sequenced DNA is TGTGCCAGCAGTTACTCGAGTCAGGGATGGAAGCCCCAGCATTTT. The resulting protein is CASSYSSQGWKPQHF.